Shown below are 11 T cell receptor beta chains from a single sample sequenced in a study of T-cell reconstitution after alpha-beta-depleted transplantation in children. Unique molecular identifiers were incorporated into the prepared TCRbeta library. MiXCR, run by TCRdb on the PCR reads, gives a single entry per CDR3 protein. Here the sample spans around 490,000 distinct CDR3 sequences, about 10% being singletons. The sequences come from PBMCs, mostly from graft donor cells, collected 180 days after TCRalphabeta/CD19-depleted stem cell transplant. The source is a female patient aged 2 to 10 who had a stem cell transplant for aplastic anemia, so the T cells may come from the graft donor.

This clonotype was observed a few times. The chain combines TRBV27 with TRBJ2-1, with D possibly TRBD1 on 5 matching bases. Germline CDR1 and CDR2: MNHEY and SMNVEV (reference sequence). Trimming stripped 6 bases from V and 7 bases from J, with 19 bases between. The CDR3 covers 15 residues. CDR3 sequence reads: CASSWEGEVRNEQFF. CDR3 sequence (DNA): TGTGCCAGCAGCTGGGAAGGGGAAGTCCGAAATGAGCAGTTCTTC.

This clonotype appeared many times. The genes are TRBV12-3 or TRBV12-4 and TRBJ2-1, with 7 bases aligning to TRBD1. Trimming took 6 bases from V and 14 from J; bases not matched to a gene: 13. CDR3 length: 13 residues. The CDR3 region has the DNA TGTGCCAGCAGCCTCCTTTGGGCGCAGGGGGAGTTCTTC. This codes for CASSLLWAQGEFF.

This clonotype was counted between two and nine times. V gene TRBV20-1 combines with J gene TRBJ2-7, with 8 bases that match TRBD1. There are 14 residues in the CDR3. V lost 5 bases to trimming and J lost 3 bases; unmatched junction nucleotides: 9. Germline values: CDR1 DFQATT, CDR2 SNEGSKA (reference sequence). The CDR3 region has the DNA TGCAGTGCTTGGGGCGACAGGGGCAGCTACGAGCAGTACTTC. Its protein product is CSAWGDRGSYEQYF.

This clonotype was seen at least ten times. The chain links TRBV29-1 to TRBJ1-1; possibly TRBD1 for D (5 bases). The V end lost 3 bases, the J end lost 9 bases, and 26 bases lay between the germline ends. Germline CDR1 is SQVTM and CDR2 is ANQGSEA. CDR3 length: 16 amino acids. The CDR3 sequence: CSVDLPRGTSRDQAFF. The CDR3 region has the DNA TGCAGCGTTGATCTTCCCCGGGGGACTTCCCGGGACCAAGCTTTCTTT. Full variable domain (outside the CDR3, taken from reference TRBV29-1 and TRBJ1-1): SAVISQKPSRDICQRGTSLTIQCQVDSQVTMMFWYRQQPGQSLTLIATANQGSEATYESGFVIDKFPISRPNLTFSTLTVSNMSPEDSSIYLCSVDLPRGTSRDQAFFGQGTRLTVV.

This clonotype occurred many times. The rearrangement joins TRBV28 to TRBJ2-1; 10 nucleotides align to TRBD2. Trimming removed 7 bases from V and 5 bases from J; junction bases left unmatched: 5. The germline CDR1 and CDR2 sequences are MDHEN and SYDVKM. The CDR3 totals 14 residues. Here the CDR3 reads CASNLAGEDNEQFF. In nucleotides, the CDR3 is TGTGCCAGCAACCTAGCGGGAGAGGACAATGAGCAGTTCTTC.

There are a few counts of this clonotype. The rearrangement joins TRBV7-8 to TRBJ2-1, with TRBD2 matching over 8 bases. Per germline, CDR1 SGHVS and CDR2 FQNEAQ. The CDR3 extends over 16 amino acids. The ends lost 0 bases at V and 4 bases at J; junction bases unmatched: 5. The CDR3, as DNA: TGTGCCAGCAGCTTAGCGGCGGGAGGCCGGTACAATGAGCAGTTCTTC. Encoded protein: CASSLAAGGRYNEQFF.

This clonotype was seen repeatedly, ten times or more. CDR3 nucleotides: TGTGCCAGCAGTTTAGGGGGGGCCCATCAGCCCCAGCATTTT. Translated: CASSLGGAHQPQHF. This chain joins TRBV12-3 or TRBV12-4 and TRBJ1-5; D is perhaps TRBD1 (6 bases). Between the trimmed V and J ends, which lost 1 base and 5 bases, there was a span of 9 bases. This CDR3 spans 14 amino acids.

This clonotype has ten or more counts. The chain couples TRBV5-1 to TRBJ1-1, with TRBD1 as a possible D gene (6 bases). The CDR3 loop spans 15 amino acids. Per the germline V gene, CDR1 is SGHRS and CDR2 is YFSETQ. V gave up 0 bases and J gave up 1 base, with 10 bases separating them. The CDR3 here is CASSLATTGNTEAFF. The CDR3 DNA is TGCGCCAGCAGCTTGGCGACGACAGGGAACACTGAAGCTTTCTTT.

Worth noting for this clonotype: Mismatch with germline at one junction end may stem from a read error. This chain links TRBV7-8 with TRBJ2-2; 7 bases match TRBD2. Per the germline V gene, CDR1 is SGHVS and CDR2 is FQNEAQ. This CDR3 is built from 16 residues. As DNA, the CDR3 is TGTGCCAGCAGCTTAGTGCCGCGGGGGAACACCGAGGAGCTGTTTTTT. Protein sequence: CASSLVPRGNTEELFF.

This clonotype was counted at least ten times. The chain is built from TRBV20-1 and TRBJ2-5; D perhaps matches TRBD2 (6 bases). Gene TRBJ2-3 matches the end of the DNA better, so the J call may be wrong. Per the germline V gene, CDR1 is DFQATT and CDR2 is SNEGSKA (reference sequence). The CDR3 is 11 residues long. The chain's CDR3 is CSARVRETQYF. Written as DNA, the CDR3 is TGCAGTGCTAGAGTCCGGGAGACGCAGTATTTT.

This clonotype was counted between two and nine times. The V gene is TRBV6-2 or TRBV6-3, the J gene TRBJ2-1; TRBD2 matches at 9 bases. This CDR3 contains 16 residues. Trimming took 5 bases from V and 3 from J; bases not matched to a gene: 8. CDR1 and CDR2 (germline): MNHEY, SVGEGT. CDR3 DNA: TGTGCCAGCAGTACTAATAGCGGGAGTGTCTACAATGAGCAGTTCTTC. Protein: CASSTNSGSVYNEQFF.